This T cell receptor (beta chain) appears in the sequencing data of a study of CD8+ T cells in alopecia areata (dated 2018 in TCRdb). Some background on the complete study: The treated patients took part in an open-label pilot trial in which moderate-to-severe alopecia areata was treated with oral tofacitinib at 5 to 10 mg twice daily. Tofacitinib was administered for 6 to 18 months, and 6 months of follow-up off drug were then conducted to assess delayed response and recurrence. For the treated patients, the SALT score, which quantifies what percentage of scalp surface area is affected, served as the measure of disease severity. To study T cell clonal expansion in alopecia areata, the researchers applied high-throughput TCRbeta sequencing to both the C3H/HeJ mouse model and human patients. Human TCRbeta sequencing covered scalp tissue and sorted CD4+ and CD8+ peripheral blood T cells from patchy and totalis/universalis alopecia areata patients and healthy controls. Tofacitinib-treated patients had biopsies at baseline and at 4 and 24 weeks of treatment, with a later scalp biopsy in several patients. Scalp clonality was compared across normal scalp (n=4), patchy alopecia areata scalp (n=8), and alopecia totalis/universalis scalp (n=8). RNA was obtained with the PAXgene miRNA kit for fixed scalp, the miRNeasy kit for PBMCs, and the RNeasy kit for mouse skin. TCRbeta CDR3 regions were amplified by immunoSEQ multiplex PCR using 35 Vbeta forward and 13 Jbeta reverse primers. What the authors observed across the whole study: Because the treated cohort was small and had just a single nonresponder, larger studies are needed to establish links between baseline CD8+ expansion and response. Resident alphabeta T cells in normal human skin are also sequenced, complicating scalp TCR repertoire analysis, unlike mouse skin dominated by gammadelta T cells. Shared TCR sequences between patients were less evident than in mice, which may be partly attributable to HLA diversity in the patient population. Lesional scalp, especially in alopecia totalis/universalis, showed higher clonality and more expanded CD8+ clones than normal scalp, suggesting antigenic drive. During tofacitinib treatment, many expanded lesional clones remained in scalp and blood, and this persistence may partly explain relapse after treatment is stopped. Scalp clonality and the number of expanded CD8+ clones among the top 100 scalp clones were significantly decreased by tofacitinib.

Receptors were amplified or captured by the immunoSEQ multiplex PCR assay. For TCR sequencing, RNA was extracted from every sample and reverse transcribed into cDNA to serve as template. First-strand cDNA was synthesized with SuperScript III using a 2:1 mix of oligo-dT and random hexamers. A synthetic immune receptor repertoire was used to gauge amplification bias, and whatever bias remained was removed computationally. Concerning the study's data processing: Raw reads were preprocessed for error removal, and CDR3 was defined according to IMGT conventions as running from the conserved cysteine to phenylalanine. Clonality was computed as 1 minus the Shannon entropy, with the entropy normalized by log2 of the number of productive unique TCRs. Whether each scalp clone was CD4 or CD8 was inferred by checking scalp TCRbeta sequences against the CD4 and CD8 repertoires from sorted blood. In its TCRdb copy, this immuneACCESS table keeps in-frame sequences only and misses some clones. Where compared with another copy, unresolved V genes explain less than half of these, and the others have no known cause. That table furnishes V, J and clone size, whereas the DNA furnished D and trimming. This sample comprises about 210,000 clones, about two fifths of them detected only once. 0.48% of the sample lies in the top ten.

This clone has only a few counts. Its recognized antigen is unknown. The input lacks base qualities; no much larger clone sits a single base away. Interpreted using the paper, the treatment or condition label stands for: oral pan-JAK inhibitor, 5-10 mg twice daily. Lesional scalp punch biopsies and peripheral blood were obtained from alopecia areata patients. PBMCs were isolated by density centrifugation and stained for CD3, CD4 and CD8, and CD4+ and CD8+ T cells were sorted on a FACSAria. This material consisted of CD4+ T cells sorted from blood, taken at roughly week 30, from a patient treated with tofacitinib. The clonotype was recovered from a human donor with alopecia areata.

Here is the DNA: TGTGCCAGCAGCTTAATGGCTGCTAGTACGTACGAGCAGTACTTC. Translated, this is CASSLMAASTYEQYF. In this chain, TRBV7-3 is recombined with TRBJ2-7; the D segment cannot be called with confidence. The germline V gene sets CDR1 to SGHTA and CDR2 to FQGTGA. The CDR3 covers 15 residues, taking in both the cysteine and the phenylalanine. Of all the DNA, just the CDR3 is kept, 45 bases in frame from base 1. Relative to germline, V is 1 base shorter and J is 4 bases shorter, with 14 bases between their ends. Outside the CDR3, residues come from the reference TRBV7-3 and TRBJ2-7 proteins, so the full variable domain is: GAGVSQTPSNKVTEKGKYVELRCDPISGHTALYWYRQSLGQGPEFLIYFQGTGAADDSGLPNDRFFAVRPEGSVSTLKIQRTERGDSAVYLCASSLMAASTYEQYFGPGTRLTVT.